Listed below are T cell receptor beta chains from one sample, sequenced in a study of T cell repertoires in cytomegalovirus infection. TCRdb reprocessed the reads via MiXCR and lists one record per CDR3 protein. This table holds 740,000 or so distinct CDR3 sequences, 35% found once. Sequenced sample: PBMCs. The receptors originated from a human donor in good health (CMV status not recorded). Some clones in this sample may be carry-over from other donors' samples. Both conserved end residues are part of each CDR3. Fields, in order: V gene, D gene, clone size, J gene, CDR3 protein, CDR3 DNA. The D gene is left open where the match is weak. Not every row has a clone size; where given, it reads once, few, many or a size class.

V gene: TRBV9
D gene: TRBD1
clone size: few
J gene: TRBJ1-6
CDR3 protein: CASSVEGGRGSDSPLHF
CDR3 DNA: TGTGCCAGCAGCGTAGAGGGGGGCAGGGGGAGCGATTCACCCCTCCACTTT

V gene: TRBV6-5
D gene: NA
clone size: NA
J gene: TRBJ2-6
CDR3 protein: CAAGGGANVLTF
CDR3 DNA: TGTGCCGCCGGAGGTGGGGCCAACGTCCTGACTTTC

V gene: TRBV11-3
D gene: TRBD1
clone size: NA
J gene: TRBJ1-1
CDR3 protein: CASSRDRPMNTEAFF
CDR3 DNA: TGTGCCAGCAGCCGGGACAGACCCATGAACACTGAAGCTTTCTTT

V gene: TRBV5-1
D gene: NA
clone size: NA
J gene: TRBJ1-2
CDR3 protein: CASSLYQTERNGYTF
CDR3 DNA: TGCGCCAGCAGCTTGTACCAGACAGAACGAAATGGCTACACCTTC

V gene: TRBV7-9
D gene: NA
clone size: NA
J gene: TRBJ2-1
CDR3 protein: CAGGAYNEQFF
CDR3 DNA: TGTGCAGGGGGGGCATACAATGAGCAGTTCTTC

V gene: TRBV7-8
D gene: TRBD1
clone size: NA
J gene: TRBJ2-7
CDR3 protein: CASSLTQGVYEQYF
CDR3 DNA: TGTGCCAGCAGCTTAACACAGGGGGTCTACGAGCAGTACTTC

V gene: TRBV5-1
D gene: NA
clone size: few
J gene: TRBJ2-7
CDR3 protein: CATSFGGGASYEQYF
CDR3 DNA: TGCGCCACCTCCTTTGGAGGGGGGGCTTCCTACGAGCAGTACTTC

V gene: TRBV4-1
D gene: NA
clone size: NA
J gene: TRBJ2-1
CDR3 protein: CASSKRTTQNNEQFF
CDR3 DNA: TGCGCCAGCAGCAAAAGGACCACCCAAAACAATGAGCAGTTCTTC

V gene: TRBV7-6
D gene: NA
clone size: NA
J gene: TRBJ1-6
CDR3 protein: CASSAGGPYNSPLHF
CDR3 DNA: TGTGCCAGCAGCGCTGGAGGCCCCTATAATTCACCCCTCCACTTT

V gene: TRBV20-1
D gene: TRBD2
clone size: NA
J gene: TRBJ2-1
CDR3 protein: CSATKTAGVTYNEQFF
CDR3 DNA: TGCAGTGCTACGAAAACGGCGGGGGTAACCTACAATGAGCAGTTCTTC

V gene: TRBV4-1
D gene: NA
clone size: few
J gene: TRBJ1-2
CDR3 protein: CASSPGQTKTYGYTF
CDR3 DNA: TGCGCCAGCAGCCCCGGACAGACAAAAACCTATGGCTACACCTTC

V gene: TRBV28
D gene: TRBD1
clone size: few
J gene: TRBJ1-1
CDR3 protein: CASVPGGLTEAFF
CDR3 DNA: TGTGCCAGTGTTCCAGGGGGCTTAACTGAAGCTTTCTTT

V gene: TRBV12-3/TRBV12-4
D gene: NA
clone size: few
J gene: TRBJ1-5
CDR3 protein: CASSSPGDGQPQHF
CDR3 DNA: TGTGCCAGCAGCTCGCCGGGGGACGGTCAGCCCCAGCATTTT

V gene: TRBV13
D gene: NA
clone size: NA
J gene: TRBJ2-2
CDR3 protein: CASSPQLTNGELFF
CDR3 DNA: TGTGCCAGCAGCCCACAGTTGACCAACGGGGAGCTGTTTTTT

V gene: TRBV10-3
D gene: NA
clone size: NA
J gene: TRBJ2-2
CDR3 protein: CAISVRGTGELFF
CDR3 DNA: TGTGCCATCAGTGTTAGGGGAACCGGGGAGCTGTTTTTT

V gene: TRBV6-1
D gene: TRBD1
clone size: few
J gene: TRBJ2-2
CDR3 protein: CASTGQGAPGELFF
CDR3 DNA: TGTGCCAGCACCGGACAGGGGGCTCCCGGGGAGCTGTTTTTT

V gene: TRBV28
D gene: NA
clone size: few
J gene: TRBJ1-5
CDR3 protein: CASSRQQGPNQPQHF
CDR3 DNA: TGTGCCAGCAGTCGACAACAGGGTCCAAATCAGCCCCAGCATTTT

V gene: TRBV9
D gene: TRBD2
clone size: once
J gene: TRBJ2-1
CDR3 protein: CASSVQSGGVSEQFF
CDR3 DNA: TGTGCCAGCAGCGTGCAAAGCGGGGGGGTAAGTGAGCAGTTCTTC

V gene: TRBV7-8
D gene: NA
clone size: NA
J gene: TRBJ2-5
CDR3 protein: CAVSETQYF
CDR3 DNA: TGTGCCGTCTCGGAGACCCAGTACTTC

V gene: TRBV11-2
D gene: NA
clone size: many
J gene: TRBJ1-1
CDR3 protein: CASSLQLGHSNQITEAFF
CDR3 DNA: TGTGCCAGCAGCTTGCAATTGGGACATAGCAATCAGATCACTGAAGCTTTCTTT